Listed below are T cell receptor beta chains from one sample, sequenced in a study of T cells in localized non-small cell lung cancer. Some clones are missing from TCRdb's copy, which holds only in-frame ones; the method was immunoSEQ multiplex PCR. The sample has approximately 28,000 clones, approximately 86% seen once. Sequenced here: peripheral blood mononuclear cells, sampled before any cancer treatment. Receptor source: a woman between 35 and 75 years old with stage III lung adenocarcinoma. Both conserved end residues are trimmed from each CDR3. Clone sizes are given selectively: once, few, many, or a class where the clone is expanded.

j_call v_call clone_size cdr3_length cdr3_aa
TRBJ2-1 TRBV2 . 13 ASKEGSGGLWGQF
TRBJ2-3 TRBV25-1 . 16 ASNPWEASGVLTDTQY
TRBJ2-5 TRBV5-1 . 12 ASSPLTSRETQY
TRBJ2-1 TRBV20-1 once 9 SALRQGEQF
TRBJ1-1 TRBV7-2 . 12 ASSPNGQGGEAF
TRBJ2-1 TRBV7-6 . 13 ASSLGGVSYNEQF
TRBJ1-2 TRBV14 . 15 ASSQIFPFGGNYGYT
TRBJ1-2 TRBV6-5 . 13 ASSYSFQGAYGYT
TRBJ2-3 TRBV9 few 12 ASSVSLETDTQY
TRBJ1-2 TRBV18 . 11 ASSPAQGDGYT
TRBJ2-7 TRBV5-6 . 12 ASSPGTGAREQY
TRBJ2-4 TRBV6-5 . 12 ASPRQLAKNIQY
TRBJ1-2 TRBV30 . 8 AWSKGGYT
TRBJ1-1 TRBV6-5 . 7 ASSSPAF